The text below deals with one T cell receptor (beta chain). These data are taken from a study of OX40 agonist ivuxolimab in advanced cancers. Turning to the study itself: The patients received ivuxolimab by intravenous route every 2 weeks at 0.01 to 10 mg/kg. Partial responses were recorded for three patients, including one with hepatocellular carcinoma and two with cutaneous melanoma.

The assay was immunoSEQ multiplex PCR, and TCRdb's table has in-frame clones only and misses some. Of almost 45,000 clones listed, approximately 86% are singletons. The CDR3 loop spans 17 amino acids. The V end lost 0 bases, the J end lost 4 bases, and 18 bases lay between the germline ends. CDR1 and CDR2 from the germline V gene are ENHRY and SYGVKD. The sequenced sample was CD4+ or CD8+ T cells sorted from blood, obtained in a trial of the OX40 agonist ivuxolimab. This sequence originates from an adult with an advanced solid tumor such as melanoma, head and neck, liver or kidney cancer. The V call is TRBV10-3, the J call TRBJ1-2; D gene unclear. The CDR3 spells CAISESDEEEISYGYTF. Here the CDR3 DNA reads TGTGCCATCAGTGAGTCGGACGAGGAGGAGATTTCCTATGGCTACACCTTC.